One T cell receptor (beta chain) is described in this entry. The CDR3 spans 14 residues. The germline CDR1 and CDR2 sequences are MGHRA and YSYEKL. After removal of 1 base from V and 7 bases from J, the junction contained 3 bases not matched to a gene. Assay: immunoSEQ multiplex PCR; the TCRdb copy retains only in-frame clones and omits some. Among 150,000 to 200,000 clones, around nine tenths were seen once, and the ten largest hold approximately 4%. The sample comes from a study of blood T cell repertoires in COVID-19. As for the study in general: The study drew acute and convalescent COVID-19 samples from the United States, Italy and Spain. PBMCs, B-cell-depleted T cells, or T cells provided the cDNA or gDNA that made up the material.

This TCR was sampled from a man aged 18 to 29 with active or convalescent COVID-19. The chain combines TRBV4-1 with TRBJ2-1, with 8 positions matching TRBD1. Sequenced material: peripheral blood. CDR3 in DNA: TGCGCCAGCAGCCAAGGACAGGGGACGAATGAGCAGTTCTTC. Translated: CASSQGQGTNEQFF.